The 5 T cell receptor beta chains reported below all come from one sample, sequenced in a study of blood T cell repertoires in COVID-19. This table comes from immunoSEQ multiplex PCR, and its TCRdb copy is limited to in-frame clones, with some not included. Found here are about 150,000 clones, 91% of them singletons; the top ten hold 0.45% to 0.65%. Material for sequencing was peripheral blood. The receptor set was obtained from a man aged 45 to 65 with acute or convalescent COVID-19.

This rearrangement joins TRBV2 to TRBJ2-2, with 7 bases aligning to TRBD1. V dropped 4 bases and J dropped 7; count of bases not matched to a gene: 3. The CDR3 runs 13 residues. The germline V gene encodes CDR1 SNHLY and CDR2 FYNNEI. The CDR3 bases are TGTGCCAGCAGTGGACAGGGTGTCGGGGAGCTGTTTTTT. Its protein product is CASSGQGVGELFF.

The CDR3 spells CASSQAPQNYGYTF. The DNA for the CDR3 is TGCGCCAGCAGCCAAGCCCCACAGAATTATGGCTACACCTTC. The rearrangement uses TRBV4-1 and TRBJ1-2; D unclear. V dropped 1 base and J dropped 5 bases, with 11 bases sitting between them. Germline V gene sequence: CDR1 MGHRA, CDR2 YSYEKL. This CDR3 is built from 14 residues.

The chain couples TRBV30 to TRBJ1-5, with 7 bases aligning to TRBD1. The CDR3 has 15 amino acids. Germline CDR1 is GTSNPN and CDR2 is SVGIG (reference sequence). The J segment lost 1 base and the V segment lost 0 bases, leaving 3 bases of the junction unmatched. CDR3 nucleotides: TGTGCCTGGAGTGTTCCGGGACAGAGCAATCAGCCCCAGCATTTT. This encodes CAWSVPGQSNQPQHF.

J is TRBJ1-2 and V is TRBV5-4, with 9 bases that match TRBD1. Germline lookup yields CDR1 SGHNT and CDR2 YYREEE (reference sequence). This CDR3 contains 15 residues. Losses at the gene ends were 0 bases for V and 5 bases for J; bases not matched to a gene: 5. The CDR3 nucleotides read TGTGCCAGCAGCTTGGAACAGGGGGCACGGTATGGCTACACCTTC. Translating it yields CASSLEQGARYGYTF.

V gene TRBV7-9 combines with J gene TRBJ2-7; 11 positions match TRBD2. Trimming at V came to 4 bases and at J to 7 bases, leaving 12 bases not matched to a gene. Looked up from germline, CDR1 is SEHNR and CDR2 is FQNEAQ (reference sequence). The CDR3 length is 16 residues. The DNA for the CDR3 is TGTGCCAGCAGCTCCGTGCCTAGCGGGAGGTTTTGGGAGCAGTACTTC. Its protein product is CASSSVPSGRFWEQYF.